This entry lists 3 T cell receptor beta chains sequenced from one sample in a study of response to subunit inactivated influenza vaccine. One entry per CDR3 protein results from TCRdb running MiXCR on the RT-PCR reads. The sample yields 170,000 or so distinct CDR3 sequences, over 8.5% seen once. The source material was CD8+ T cells sorted from PBMCs, sampled roughly 24 months after vaccination. The receptor source for this set is a man between 50 and 75 years old who received an inactivated influenza vaccine.

This clonotype was observed a few times. The chain is built from TRBV20-1 and TRBJ2-7; no clear D gene. Germline-derived CDR1 and CDR2 are DFQATT and SNEGSKA (reference sequence). The CDR3 runs to 14 residues. With 0 bases removed from V and 3 bases from J, the gap between germline ends came to 12 bases. Here the CDR3 DNA reads TGCAGTGCTAGAGATGGTATTAAGGGCTACGAGCAGTACTTC. Protein product: CSARDGIKGYEQYF.

This clonotype occurred a few times. This chain joins TRBV7-6 and TRBJ2-7, with 7 bases identical to TRBD1. The CDR3 extends over 17 amino acids. The germline V gene has CDR1 SGHVS and CDR2 FNYEAQ. V shed 0 bases and J 5 bases; nucleotides not matched to a gene: 13. The CDR3 DNA follows: TGTGCCAGCAGCTTAGCCTCTGGGACAGAAAATGCCCACGAGCAGTACTTC. Its translation is CASSLASGTENAHEQYF. The complete variable domain, with remaining parts taken from reference TRBV7-6 and TRBJ2-7, reads GAGVSQSPRYKVTKRGQDVALRCDPISGHVSLYWYRQALGQGPEFLTYFNYEAQQDKSGLPNDRFSAERPEGSISTLTIQRTEQRDSAMYRCASSLASGTENAHEQYFGPGTRLTVT.

This clonotype was picked up many times. V usage is TRBV6-5 and J usage is TRBJ2-1; D remains unclear. Trimming left V 4 bases short and J 8 bases short, with 9 bases between. The germline gives CDR1 MNHEY, CDR2 SVGAGI. CDR3 length equals 12 residues. The CDR3 loop is CASSSAPDEQFF. CDR3 sequence (DNA): TGTGCCAGCAGTTCAGCCCCGGATGAGCAGTTCTTC.